This TCR beta chain came from a study of graft-versus-host responses after intestinal transplantation. With respect to this clone: Its specificity is unknown.

The repertoire was sequenced with immunoSEQ multiplex PCR; TCRdb's copy has only in-frame clones and lacks some. The data show roughly 120,000 clones, just over 90% seen once. Germline V gene lookup returns CDR1 MNHEY and CDR2 SMNVEV (reference sequence). The CDR3 runs to 16 residues. Deletions cut 5 bases from V and 3 bases from J, with 18 bases between. V and J are TRBV27 and TRBJ2-3; D might be TRBD1 (7 bases). The TCR sequence derives from a human donor who received an intestinal transplant. The material was unstimulated CD8+ T cells sorted from spleen or lymph node cells, obtained before intestinal transplant. CDR3 protein: CASSTQGGWETDTQYF. DNA of the CDR3: TGTGCCAGCAGTACCCAGGGGGGATGGGAGACAGATACGCAGTATTTT.